Described below is a single T cell receptor (beta chain) sequence and its context. As processed by the authors: Amplification from reference gene primers served as the basis for estimated nucleated cell counts. Using immunoSEQ multiplex PCR, the repertoire was profiled, and TCRdb retains in-frame clones only, with some absent. V, J and clone size were drawn from that table, and D and trimming were deduced from the DNA. The table records about 190,000 clones, over 80% of them present only once. This sample is drawn from a study of blood T cell repertoires in COVID-19. Overall study context: The study drew acute and convalescent COVID-19 samples from the United States, Italy and Spain. PBMCs, B-cell-depleted T cells, or T cells were the source of the cDNA or gDNA that made up the material.

CDR1 is SGHNT, CDR2 YENEEA, per germline. The CDR3 has 13 residues. Trimming took 0 bases from V and 5 from J, leaving 8 bases between them. The sequenced sample consisted of peripheral blood. The source of this sequence is a woman aged 35 to 49 with acute or convalescent COVID-19. This sequence joins TRBV11-3 and TRBJ2-7, with D hard to call. CDR3: CASSLEEHHEQYF. In nucleotides, the CDR3 is TGTGCCAGCAGCTTAGAGGAGCACCACGAGCAGTACTTC.